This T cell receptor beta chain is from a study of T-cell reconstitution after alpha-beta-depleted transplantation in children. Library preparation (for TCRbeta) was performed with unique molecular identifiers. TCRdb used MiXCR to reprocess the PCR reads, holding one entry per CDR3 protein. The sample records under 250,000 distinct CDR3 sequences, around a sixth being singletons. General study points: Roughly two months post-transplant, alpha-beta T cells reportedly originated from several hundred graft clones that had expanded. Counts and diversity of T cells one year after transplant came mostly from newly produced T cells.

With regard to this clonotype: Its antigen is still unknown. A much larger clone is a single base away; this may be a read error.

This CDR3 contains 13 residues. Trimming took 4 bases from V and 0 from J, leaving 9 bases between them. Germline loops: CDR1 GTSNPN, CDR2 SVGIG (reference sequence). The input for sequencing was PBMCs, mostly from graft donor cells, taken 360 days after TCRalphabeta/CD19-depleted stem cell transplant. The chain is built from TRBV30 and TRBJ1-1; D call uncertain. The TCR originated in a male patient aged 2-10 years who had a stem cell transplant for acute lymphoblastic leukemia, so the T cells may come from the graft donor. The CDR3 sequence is CAWNLGMNTEAFF. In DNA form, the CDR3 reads TGTGCCTGGAATTTGGGCATGAACACTGAAGCTTTCTTT.